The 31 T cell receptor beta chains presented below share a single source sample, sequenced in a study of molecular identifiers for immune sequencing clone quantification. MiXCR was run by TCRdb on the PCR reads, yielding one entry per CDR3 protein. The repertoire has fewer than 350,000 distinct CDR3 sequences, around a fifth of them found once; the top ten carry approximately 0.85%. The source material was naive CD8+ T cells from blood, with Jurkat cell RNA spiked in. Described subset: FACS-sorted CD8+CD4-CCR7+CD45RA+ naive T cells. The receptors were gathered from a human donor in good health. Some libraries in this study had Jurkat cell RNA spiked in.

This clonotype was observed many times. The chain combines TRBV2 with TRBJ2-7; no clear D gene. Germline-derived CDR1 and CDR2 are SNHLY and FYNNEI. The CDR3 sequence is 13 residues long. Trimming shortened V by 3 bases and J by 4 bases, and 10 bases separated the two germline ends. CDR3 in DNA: TGTGCCAGCAGTGATCGGCGGCCGTACGAGCAGTACTTC. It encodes CASSDRRPYEQYF.

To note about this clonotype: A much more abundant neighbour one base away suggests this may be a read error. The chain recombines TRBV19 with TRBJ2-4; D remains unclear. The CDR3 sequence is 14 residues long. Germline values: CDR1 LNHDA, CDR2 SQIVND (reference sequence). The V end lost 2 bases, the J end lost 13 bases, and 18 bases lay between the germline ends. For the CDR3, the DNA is TGTGCCAGTAGTATATGGGGTACGGATACTGAGCAGTACTTC. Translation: CASSIWGTDTEQYF. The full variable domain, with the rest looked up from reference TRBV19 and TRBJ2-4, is DGGITQSPKYLFRKEGQNVTLSCEQNLNHDAMYWYRQDPGQGLRLIYYSQIVNDFQKGDIAEGYSVSREKKESFPLTVTSAQKNPTAFYLCASSIWGTDTEQYFGAGTRLSVL.

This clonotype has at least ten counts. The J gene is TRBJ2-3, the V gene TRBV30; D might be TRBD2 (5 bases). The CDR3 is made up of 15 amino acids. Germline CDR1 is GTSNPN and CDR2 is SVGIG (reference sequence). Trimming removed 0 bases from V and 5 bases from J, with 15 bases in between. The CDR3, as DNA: TGTGCCTGGAGTGTAGGGCTACCCGCGGGAGATACGCAGTATTTT. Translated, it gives CAWSVGLPAGDTQYF.

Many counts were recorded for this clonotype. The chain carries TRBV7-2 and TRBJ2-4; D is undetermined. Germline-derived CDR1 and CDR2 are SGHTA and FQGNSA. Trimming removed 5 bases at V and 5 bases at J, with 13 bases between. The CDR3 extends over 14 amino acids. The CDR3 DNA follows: TGTGCCAGCAGCACACAAGGTTATGAAAACATTCAGTACTTC. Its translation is CASSTQGYENIQYF.

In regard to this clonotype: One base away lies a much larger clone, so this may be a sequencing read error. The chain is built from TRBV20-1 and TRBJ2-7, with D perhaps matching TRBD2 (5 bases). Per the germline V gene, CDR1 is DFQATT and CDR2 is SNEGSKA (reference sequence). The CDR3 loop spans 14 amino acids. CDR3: CSALDEGSSYEQHF. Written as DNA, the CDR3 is TGCAGTGCTTTGGACGAGGGTAGCTCCTACGAGCAGCACTTC.

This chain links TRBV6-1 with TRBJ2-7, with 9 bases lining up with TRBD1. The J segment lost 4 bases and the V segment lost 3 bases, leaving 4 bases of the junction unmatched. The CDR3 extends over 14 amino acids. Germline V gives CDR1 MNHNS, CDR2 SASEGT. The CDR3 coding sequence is TGTGCCAGCAGTGATGGGGACAGGGTATACGAGCAGTACTTC. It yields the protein CASSDGDRVYEQYF.

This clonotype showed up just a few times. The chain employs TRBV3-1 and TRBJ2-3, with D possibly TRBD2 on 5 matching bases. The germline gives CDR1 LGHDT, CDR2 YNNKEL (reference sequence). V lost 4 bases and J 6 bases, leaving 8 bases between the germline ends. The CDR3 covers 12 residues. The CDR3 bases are TGTGCCAGCAGCCTAGCGTTTGATACGCAGTATTTT. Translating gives CASSLAFDTQYF.

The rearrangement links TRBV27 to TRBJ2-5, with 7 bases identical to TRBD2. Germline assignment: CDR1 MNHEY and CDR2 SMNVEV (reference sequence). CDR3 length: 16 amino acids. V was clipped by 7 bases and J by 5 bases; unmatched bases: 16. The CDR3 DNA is TGTGCCAGCAAACCCCTAGGAGGCGGGAGTCATGAGACCCAGTACTTC. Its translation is CASKPLGGGSHETQYF.

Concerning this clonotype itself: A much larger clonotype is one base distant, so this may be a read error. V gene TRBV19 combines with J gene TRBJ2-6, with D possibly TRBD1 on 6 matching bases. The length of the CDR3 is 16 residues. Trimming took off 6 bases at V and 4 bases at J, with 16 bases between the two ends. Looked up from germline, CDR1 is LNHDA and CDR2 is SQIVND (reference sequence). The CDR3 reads CASRTETGIGANVLTF. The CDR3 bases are TGTGCCAGTAGGACCGAAACAGGGATCGGGGCCAACGTCCTGACTTTC.

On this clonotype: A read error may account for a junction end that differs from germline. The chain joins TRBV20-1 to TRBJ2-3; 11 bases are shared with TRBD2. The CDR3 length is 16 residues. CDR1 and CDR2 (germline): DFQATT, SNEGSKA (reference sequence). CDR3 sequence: CCAIPGLAAGPSAQYF. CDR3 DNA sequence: TGCTGTGCCATCCCGGGACTAGCGGCGGGTCCGAGTGCGCAGTATTTT.

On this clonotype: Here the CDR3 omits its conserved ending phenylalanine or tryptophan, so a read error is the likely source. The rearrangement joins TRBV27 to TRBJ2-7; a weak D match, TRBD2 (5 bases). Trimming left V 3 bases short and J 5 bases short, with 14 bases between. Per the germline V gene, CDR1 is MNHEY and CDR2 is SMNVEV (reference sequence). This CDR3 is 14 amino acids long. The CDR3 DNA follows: TGTGCCAGCAGTTTCCTGGGGAGAGTCCACGAGCAGTACTCC. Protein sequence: CASSFLGRVHEQYS.

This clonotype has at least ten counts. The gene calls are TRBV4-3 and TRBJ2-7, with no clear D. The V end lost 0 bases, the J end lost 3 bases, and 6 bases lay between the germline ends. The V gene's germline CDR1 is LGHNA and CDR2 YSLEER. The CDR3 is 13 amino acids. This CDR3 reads CASSQDIGYEQYF. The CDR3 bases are TGCGCCAGCAGCCAAGATATCGGCTACGAGCAGTACTTC.

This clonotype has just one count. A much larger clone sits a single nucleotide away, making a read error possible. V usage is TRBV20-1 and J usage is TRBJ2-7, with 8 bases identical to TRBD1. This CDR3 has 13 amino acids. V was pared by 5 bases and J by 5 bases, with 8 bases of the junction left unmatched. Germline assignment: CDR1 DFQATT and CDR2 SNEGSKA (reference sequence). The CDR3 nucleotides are TGCAGTGCTGATAGCAGGGGGCGCGACGAGCAGTACTTC. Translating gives CSADSRGRDEQYF.

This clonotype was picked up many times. The CDR3 loop reads CASSLVLGGDEQFF. CDR3 bases: TGTGCCAGCAGCTTAGTCCTGGGGGGCGATGAGCAGTTCTTC. V usage is TRBV11-2 and J usage is TRBJ2-1; D is tentatively TRBD1 or TRBD2 (6 bases each). Germline V gene sequence: CDR1 SGHAT, CDR2 FQNNGV. The CDR3 has 14 amino acids. The V end lost 1 base, the J end lost 8 bases, and 12 bases lay between the germline ends.

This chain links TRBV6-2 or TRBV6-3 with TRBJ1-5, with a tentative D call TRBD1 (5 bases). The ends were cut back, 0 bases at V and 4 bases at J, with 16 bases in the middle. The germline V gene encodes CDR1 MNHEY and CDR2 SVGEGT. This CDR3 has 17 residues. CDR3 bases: TGTGCCAGCAGTTACTCAACTATTCGACAGCCAAATCAGCCCCAGCATTTT. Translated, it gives CASSYSTIRQPNQPQHF.

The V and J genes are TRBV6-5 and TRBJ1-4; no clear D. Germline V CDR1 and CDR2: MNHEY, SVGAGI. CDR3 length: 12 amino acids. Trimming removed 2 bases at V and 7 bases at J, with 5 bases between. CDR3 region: CASSYEGEKLFF. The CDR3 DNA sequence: TGTGCCAGCAGTTACGAGGGTGAAAAACTGTTTTTT.

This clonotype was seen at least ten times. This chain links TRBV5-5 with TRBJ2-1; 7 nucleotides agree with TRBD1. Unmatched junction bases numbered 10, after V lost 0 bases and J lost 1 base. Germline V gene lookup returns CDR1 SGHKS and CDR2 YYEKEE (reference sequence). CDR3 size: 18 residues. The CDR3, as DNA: TGTGCCAGCAGCTTGGATTGGGGAAGACAGGGATCCTACAATGAGCAGTTCTTC. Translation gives CASSLDWGRQGSYNEQFF. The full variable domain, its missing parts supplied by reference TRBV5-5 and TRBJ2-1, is DAGVTQSPTHLIKTRGQQVTLRCSPISGHKSVSWYQQVLGQGPQFIFQYYEKEERGRGNFPDRFSARQFPNYSSELNVNALLLGDSALYLCASSLDWGRQGSYNEQFFGPGTRLTVL.

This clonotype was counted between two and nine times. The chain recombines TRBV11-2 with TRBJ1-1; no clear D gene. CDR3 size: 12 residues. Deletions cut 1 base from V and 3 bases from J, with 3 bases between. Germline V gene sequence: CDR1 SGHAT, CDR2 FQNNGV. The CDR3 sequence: CASSLAYTEAFF. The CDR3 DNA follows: TGTGCCAGCAGCTTAGCTTACACTGAAGCTTTCTTT.

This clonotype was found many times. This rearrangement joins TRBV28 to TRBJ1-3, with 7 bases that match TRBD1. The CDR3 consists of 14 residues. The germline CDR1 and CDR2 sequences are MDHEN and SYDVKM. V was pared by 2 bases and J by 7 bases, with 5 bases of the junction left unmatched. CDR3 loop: CASSLTGASNTIYF. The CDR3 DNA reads TGTGCCAGCAGTTTAACAGGGGCCAGTAACACCATATATTTT.

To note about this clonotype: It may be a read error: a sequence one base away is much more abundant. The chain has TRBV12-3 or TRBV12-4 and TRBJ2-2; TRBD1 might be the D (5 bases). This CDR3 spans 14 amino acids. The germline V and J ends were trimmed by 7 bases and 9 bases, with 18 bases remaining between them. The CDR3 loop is CASTPWSLDRELFF. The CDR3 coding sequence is TGTGCCAGCACCCCATGGAGTTTGGACAGGGAGCTGTTTTTT.

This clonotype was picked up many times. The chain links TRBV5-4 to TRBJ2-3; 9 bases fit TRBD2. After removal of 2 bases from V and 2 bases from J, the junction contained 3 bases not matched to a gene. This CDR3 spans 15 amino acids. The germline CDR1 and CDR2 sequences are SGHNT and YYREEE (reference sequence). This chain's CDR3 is CASSFLAGNTDTQYF. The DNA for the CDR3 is TGTGCCAGCAGCTTTCTAGCGGGGAACACAGATACGCAGTATTTT.

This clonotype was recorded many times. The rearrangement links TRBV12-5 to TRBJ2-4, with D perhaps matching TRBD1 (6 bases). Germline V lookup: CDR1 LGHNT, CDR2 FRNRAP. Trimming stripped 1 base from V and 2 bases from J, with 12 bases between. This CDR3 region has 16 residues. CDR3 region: CASGLAPGDPKNIQYF. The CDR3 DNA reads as TGTGCTAGTGGTTTGGCGCCAGGGGATCCCAAAAACATTCAGTACTTC.

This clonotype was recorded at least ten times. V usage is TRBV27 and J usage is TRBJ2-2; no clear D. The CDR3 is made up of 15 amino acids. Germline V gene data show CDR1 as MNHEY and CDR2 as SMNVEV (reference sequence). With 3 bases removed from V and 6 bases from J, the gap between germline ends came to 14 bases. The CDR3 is CASSFIGPGPGELFF. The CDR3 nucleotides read TGTGCCAGCAGTTTTATAGGGCCCGGGCCCGGGGAGCTGTTTTTT.

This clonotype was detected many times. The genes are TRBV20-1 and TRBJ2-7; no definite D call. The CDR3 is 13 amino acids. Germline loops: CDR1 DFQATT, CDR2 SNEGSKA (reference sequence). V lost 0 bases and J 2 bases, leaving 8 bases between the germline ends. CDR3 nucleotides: TGCAGTGCTAGAGATTCAGGCCCCTACGAGCAGTACTTC. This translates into CSARDSGPYEQYF.

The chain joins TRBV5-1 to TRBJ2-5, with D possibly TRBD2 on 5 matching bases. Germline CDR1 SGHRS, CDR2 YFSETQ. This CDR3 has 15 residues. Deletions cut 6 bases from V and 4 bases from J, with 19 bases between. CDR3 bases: TGCGCCAGCAAACGAGGCTCCCGCGAGGGAGAGACCCAGTACTTC. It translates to CASKRGSREGETQYF.

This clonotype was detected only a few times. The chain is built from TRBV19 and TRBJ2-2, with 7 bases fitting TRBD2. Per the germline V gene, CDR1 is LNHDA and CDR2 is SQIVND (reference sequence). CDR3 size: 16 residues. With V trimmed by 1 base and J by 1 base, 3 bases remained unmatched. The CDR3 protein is CASSIGAGLNTGELFF. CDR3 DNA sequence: TGTGCCAGTAGTATAGGAGCGGGATTGAACACCGGGGAGCTGTTTTTT.

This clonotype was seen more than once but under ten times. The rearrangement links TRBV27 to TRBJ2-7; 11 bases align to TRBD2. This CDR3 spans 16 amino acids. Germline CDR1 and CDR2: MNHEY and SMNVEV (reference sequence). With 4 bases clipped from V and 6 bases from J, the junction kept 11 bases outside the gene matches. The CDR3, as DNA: TGTGCCAGCAGTTATGCCCTAGCGGGAGGTCCAGGCGAGCAGTACTTC. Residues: CASSYALAGGPGEQYF.

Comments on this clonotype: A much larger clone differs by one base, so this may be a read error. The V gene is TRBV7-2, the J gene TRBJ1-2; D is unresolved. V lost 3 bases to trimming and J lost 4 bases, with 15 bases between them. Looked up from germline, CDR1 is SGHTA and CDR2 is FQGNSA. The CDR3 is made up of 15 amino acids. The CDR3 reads CASSFLQRRPYGYTF. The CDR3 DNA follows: TGTGCCAGCAGCTTCCTACAGAGAAGGCCCTATGGCTACACCTTC.

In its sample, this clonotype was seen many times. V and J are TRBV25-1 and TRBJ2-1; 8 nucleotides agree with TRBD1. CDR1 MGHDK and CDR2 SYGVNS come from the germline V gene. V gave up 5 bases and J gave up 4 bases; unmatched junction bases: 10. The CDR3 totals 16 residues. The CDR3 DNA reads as TGTGCCAGCAGTAGACTACAGGGGGAGTCGTACAATGAGCAGTTCTTC. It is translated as CASSRLQGESYNEQFF.

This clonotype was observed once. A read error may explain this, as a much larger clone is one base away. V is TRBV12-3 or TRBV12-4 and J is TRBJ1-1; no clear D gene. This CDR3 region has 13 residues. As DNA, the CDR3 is TGTGCCAGCACCTCTCCCTTGGGCACTGAAGCTCTCTTT. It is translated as CASTSPLGTEALF.

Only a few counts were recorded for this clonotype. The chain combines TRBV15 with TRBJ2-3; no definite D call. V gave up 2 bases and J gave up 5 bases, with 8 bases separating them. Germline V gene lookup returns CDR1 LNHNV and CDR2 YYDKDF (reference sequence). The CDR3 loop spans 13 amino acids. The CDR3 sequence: CATSRKYGDTQYF. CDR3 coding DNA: TGTGCCACCAGCAGAAAATACGGAGATACGCAGTATTTT.